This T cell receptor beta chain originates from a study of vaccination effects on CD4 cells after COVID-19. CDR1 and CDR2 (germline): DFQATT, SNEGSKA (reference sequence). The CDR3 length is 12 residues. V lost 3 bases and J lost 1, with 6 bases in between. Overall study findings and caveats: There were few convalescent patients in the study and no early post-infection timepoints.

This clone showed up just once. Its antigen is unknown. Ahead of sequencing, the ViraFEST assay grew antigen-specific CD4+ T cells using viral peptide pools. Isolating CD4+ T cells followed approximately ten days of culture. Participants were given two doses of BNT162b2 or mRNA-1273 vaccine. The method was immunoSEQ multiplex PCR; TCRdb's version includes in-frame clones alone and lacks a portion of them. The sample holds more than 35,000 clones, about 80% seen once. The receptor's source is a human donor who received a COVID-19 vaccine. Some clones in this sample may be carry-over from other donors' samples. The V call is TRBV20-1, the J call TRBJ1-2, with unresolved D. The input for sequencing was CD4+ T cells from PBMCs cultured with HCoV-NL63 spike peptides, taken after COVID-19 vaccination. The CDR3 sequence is CSASKNNYGYTF. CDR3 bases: TGCAGTGCTAGTAAGAATAACTATGGCTACACCTTC.